The T cell receptor beta chain under discussion was sequenced for a study of blood T cell repertoires in COVID-19. Study context: T cells, B-cell-depleted T cells, or PBMCs provided the cDNA or gDNA that served as material.

There are 16 residues in the CDR3. Germline-derived CDR1 and CDR2 are ENHRY and SYGVKD. V lost 2 bases, J lost 2 bases, and 6 bases stayed unmatched. Data came from immunoSEQ multiplex PCR; TCRdb stores just in-frame clones and leaves some out. Here the sample spans 120,000 or so clones, approximately 85% being singletons. The chain combines TRBV10-3 with TRBJ1-5; 7 nucleotides line up with TRBD1. Sequencing used peripheral blood. This TCR was sampled from a woman aged 80 or over with acute or convalescent COVID-19. For the CDR3, the DNA is TGTGCCATCAGTGAGGTCCCAGGGGGAGGCAATCAGCCCCAGCATTTT. It translates to CAISEVPGGGNQPQHF.